These 18 T cell receptor beta chains were sequenced from one sample in a study of human T cells and chemical hapten exposure. The time point was: patch test 3, about 24 weeks after DPC sensitization. The treatment: therapeutic diphenylcyclopropenone sensitization with weekly scalp DPC. Each CDR3 protein gets one entry after TCRdb re-called the RACE reads with MiXCR. The sample carries some 110,000 distinct CDR3 sequences, nearly 35% recorded once. The material sequenced was whole blood, taken in connection with sensitization to the hapten diphenylcyclopropenone (DPC). Receptor source: a man aged 35 to 55 with alopecia areata. Some clones in this sample may be carry-over from other donors' samples.

The chain has TRBV3-1 and TRBJ1-1; D is ambiguous. V lost 4 bases to trimming and J lost 10 bases, with 13 bases between them. In germline, CDR1 is LGHDT, CDR2 YNNKEL (reference sequence). The CDR3 totals 12 residues. CDR3 bases: TGTGCCAGCAGCCCGACGGGAGTGGTAGCTTTCTTT. Encoded protein: CASSPTGVVAFF. Full variable domain (remainder filled in from reference TRBV3-1 and TRBJ1-1): DTAVSQTPKYLVTQMGNDKSIKCEQNLGHDTMYWYKQDSKKFLKIMFSYNNKELIINETVPNRFSPKSPDKAHLNLHINSLELGDSAVYFCASSPTGVVAFFGQGTRLTVV.

The CDR3 coding sequence is TGTGCCAGCAGTTTCATCCTTGACAGGGGGTCGAGGGATGTGGAGAACACTGAAGCTTTCTTT. Protein sequence: CASSFILDRGSRDVENTEAFF. The V call is TRBV12-3 or TRBV12-4, the J call TRBJ1-1, with TRBD1 identical over 9 bases. There are 21 residues in the CDR3. The junction had 21 bases not matched to a gene; V was cut back by 3 bases and J by 1 base.

At least ten counts were recorded for this clonotype. This sequence joins TRBV10-3 and TRBJ2-3; D is uncertain. CDR3 length: 15 amino acids. V was pared by 3 bases and J by 0 bases, with 10 bases between. Germline V gene sequence: CDR1 ENHRY, CDR2 SYGVKD. CDR3 amino acids: CAISDSPTSTDTQYF. CDR3 nucleotide sequence: TGTGCCATCAGTGATTCACCCACGAGCACAGATACGCAGTATTTT.

This clonotype appeared a few times. The V and J genes are TRBV11-1 and TRBJ1-5; the match to TRBD1 covers 8 bases. The CDR3 has 13 amino acids. CDR1 is SGHAT, CDR2 FQDESV, per germline (reference sequence). V trimming: 6 bases; J trimming: 5 bases; junction bases outside the gene matches: 3. This chain's CDR3 is CASSTDRDQPQHF. CDR3 bases: TGTGCCAGCAGTACGGACAGGGATCAGCCCCAGCATTTT.

This chain connects TRBV29-1 to TRBJ1-1; no reliable D call. The germline CDR1 and CDR2 sequences are SQVTM and ANQGSEA. The CDR3 consists of 12 residues. The V and J ends lost 6 bases and 2 bases respectively, with 10 bases between them. In DNA form, the CDR3 reads TGCAGCGTAGCAGGCTTCAACACTGAAGCTTTCTTT. It specifies CSVAGFNTEAFF.

The rearrangement links TRBV6-6 to TRBJ2-3; D is undetermined. V gave up 0 bases and J gave up 0 bases, with 7 bases separating them. This CDR3 comprises 15 residues. Germline V gives CDR1 MNHNY, CDR2 SVGAGI (reference sequence). The CDR3, as DNA: TGTGCCAGCAGTTACTCGTCGAAGAGCACAGATACGCAGTATTTT. Its protein product is CASSYSSKSTDTQYF.

The chain couples TRBV3-1 to TRBJ2-2; D not resolved. Germline V CDR1 and CDR2: LGHDT, YNNKEL (reference sequence). Trimming removed 3 bases from V and 3 bases from J, with 11 bases in between. The CDR3 has 15 amino acids. CDR3 amino acids: CASSHHWTDTGELFF. In DNA, the CDR3 is TGTGCCAGCAGCCATCATTGGACGGACACCGGGGAGCTGTTTTTT.

The rearrangement joins TRBV6-2 or TRBV6-3 to TRBJ1-5, with unresolved D. V was cut by 0 bases and J by 6 bases, with 9 bases left in between. Germline CDR1 MNHEY, CDR2 SVGEGT. CDR3 size: 14 residues. The CDR3 protein is CASSYSGLAQPQHF. For the CDR3, the DNA is TGTGCCAGCAGTTACTCTGGGCTCGCTCAGCCCCAGCATTTT.

This chain uses TRBV6-5 with TRBJ2-5; the D call may be TRBD1 or TRBD2 (6 bases each). V lost 6 bases, J lost 4 bases, and 12 bases lay in between. The CDR3 consists of 13 residues. From germline, CDR1 is MNHEY and CDR2 SVGAGI. CDR3 sequence (DNA): TGTGCCAGCAGGGAAGGGGGAGGAGAGACCCAGTACTTC. Amino acid sequence: CASREGGGETQYF.

The chain joins TRBV29-1 to TRBJ2-3, with TRBD1 identical over 7 bases. The CDR3 is 15 amino acids. Germline V gene lookup returns CDR1 SQVTM and CDR2 ANQGSEA. Trimming took 3 bases from V and 2 from J; bases not matched to a gene: 8. The CDR3 region is CSVDADRRVTDTQYF. CDR3 sequence (DNA): TGCAGCGTTGACGCGGACAGGCGCGTCACAGATACGCAGTATTTT.

This clonotype came up a few times. V is TRBV28 and J is TRBJ1-5; no reliable D call. The ends were cut back, 7 bases at V and 0 bases at J, with 10 bases in the middle. The CDR3 consists of 14 residues. Germline V gene sequence: CDR1 MDHEN, CDR2 SYDVKM. The CDR3 nucleotides are TGTGCCAGCATTAAAGGTTATAGCAATCAGCCCCAGCATTTT. Translated: CASIKGYSNQPQHF.

This clonotype was observed a few times. The chain links TRBV29-1 to TRBJ1-5; 8 nucleotides match TRBD1. The CDR3 contains 15 residues. V gave up 4 bases and J gave up 4 bases; unmatched junction bases: 9. Germline V gives CDR1 SQVTM, CDR2 ANQGSEA. The CDR3 DNA sequence: TGCAGCGTTGTCGGTCCCGGGACAGGAAATCAGCCCCAGCATTTT. Translating it yields CSVVGPGTGNQPQHF.

This clonotype was detected a few times. The chain couples TRBV20-1 to TRBJ2-3, with 11 bases identical to TRBD2. Germline trimming cut 5 bases from V and 4 bases from J; bases unmatched to any gene: 5. The CDR3 sequence is 14 residues long. Germline values: CDR1 DFQATT, CDR2 SNEGSKA (reference sequence). The CDR3 coding sequence is TGCAGTGCTTATAGCGGGAGGGCGGCAGATACGCAGTATTTT. This gives the protein CSAYSGRAADTQYF.

This chain links TRBV12-3 or TRBV12-4 with TRBJ2-1; 8 bases align to TRBD2. CDR3 length: 11 amino acids. Losses at the gene ends were 7 bases for V and 10 bases for J; bases not matched to a gene: 3. CDR3 protein: CASTVAGEQFF. As DNA, the CDR3 is TGTGCCAGCACTGTAGCGGGAGAGCAGTTCTTC.

The gene calls are TRBV21-1 and TRBJ1-1; the table assigns TRBD1, which was not confirmed against the DNA. TRBV21-1 is noted as a pseudogene. The CDR3 has 14 amino acids. The CDR3 nucleotides are TGTGCCAGCCCAAGGGACACGTCGAACACTGAAGCTTTCTTT. It encodes CASPRDTSNTEAFF.

CDR3 residues: CASTDGGYEQFF. The CDR3 DNA follows: TGTGCCAGCACCGACGGGGGTTATGAGCAGTTCTTC. The rearrangement joins TRBV6-2 or TRBV6-3 to TRBJ2-1; maybe TRBD2 (6 bases). V gave up 7 bases and J gave up 8 bases, with 12 bases separating them. Germline V CDR1 and CDR2: MNHEY, SVGEGT. The CDR3 runs 12 residues.

J is TRBJ1-1 and V is TRBV4-2; 11 bases align to TRBD1. Germline-derived CDR1 and CDR2 are LGHNA and YNFKEQ. Trimming at V came to 5 bases and at J to 2 bases, leaving 7 bases not matched to a gene. The CDR3 runs 16 residues. The CDR3 sequence: CASSKHGTGGNTEAFF. The DNA of the CDR3 is TGTGCCAGCAGCAAGCACGGGACAGGGGGAAACACTGAAGCTTTCTTT.

In its sample, this clonotype was seen a few times. The V gene is TRBV28, the J gene TRBJ2-7, with unresolved D. V was clipped by 6 bases and J by 5 bases, with 11 bases between them. The CDR3 is 12 amino acids. Germline CDR1 MDHEN, CDR2 SYDVKM. CDR3 region: CASSTFVHEQYF. Written as DNA, the CDR3 is TGTGCCAGCAGCACCTTTGTCCACGAGCAGTACTTC.